This T cell receptor (beta chain) was documented in a study of lymphopenia after photon versus proton radiotherapy (dated 2019 in TCRdb). Study-wide context: In patients with gastrointestinal tumors who developed high-grade lymphopenia, the study compared the immunological effects of photon radiation therapy with those of proton radiation therapy. The study was designed to characterize how the impact on the immune system differs between the two radiation modalities. The 20 or so patients in the cohort had gastrointestinal tumors, were treated with either photon or proton therapy, and subsequently developed lymphopenia.

Libraries were made using the immunoSEQ multiplex PCR assay. Alongside multiparametric flow cytometry, deep sequencing of rearranged TCR beta loci was used to profile the T cell repertoires. TCRdb obtained this table from immuneACCESS and retained in-frame rearrangements with V and J assigned. These tables miss some clones; where compared with another copy, unresolved V genes account for less than half of the shortfall, and the remainder is unexplained. The sample contains about 39,000 clones, approximately 90% of them found a single time. The top ten clones comprise 12% to 15% of the sample. In regard to this clone: No antigen is known for it. No base quality values were provided; no much bigger clone lies one nucleotide off.

Study-wide conclusions, independent of this receptor: Across the cohort, among patients who died, a greater drop in TCR diversity after the nadir was inversely correlated with overall survival time. The survival association was assessed only in patients who died, and the authors presented better survival with proton therapy as a possibility rather than a demonstrated result. Once the lymphocyte count had reached its nadir, the repertoires of photon-treated patients showed oligoclonal expansion, particularly of CD8+ Temra cells, and this expansion drove the decline in diversity. Relative stability during treatment was observed in proton-treated patients, whereas loss of naive T cells and TCR diversity and gain of effector/memory populations were observed in photon-treated patients.

Sequencing used peripheral blood, obtained from a patient treated with photon-based radiotherapy. The clonotype originates from a man between 60 and 75 years old with cholangiocarcinoma.

The CDR3 amino acid sequence is: CASSREGRNGELFF. The sequenced DNA is TGTGCCAGTAGTAGGGAGGGAAGGAACGGGGAGCTGTTTTTT. The sequence links TRBV19 to TRBJ2-2; a stretch of 7 junction bases matches TRBD2. Looking up the germline V gene (reference sequence) yields CDR1 LNHDA and CDR2 SQIVND. Compared with germline, V lacks 4 bases and J lacks 7 bases; bases without a gene match: 6. From cysteine to phenylalanine, the CDR3 is 14 amino acids long. Only the CDR3 DNA is retained, 42 bases long and in frame from the first base.